This paragraph reports one T cell receptor (beta chain). This entry belongs to a study of blood T cell repertoires in COVID-19. Study context: COVID-19 samples, acute and convalescent, were from the United States, Italy and Spain. T cells, B-cell-depleted T cells, or PBMCs provided the cDNA or gDNA that served as material.

V shed 2 bases and J 4 bases; nucleotides not matched to a gene: 1. Germline V CDR1 and CDR2: WSHSY, SAAADI. CDR3 size: 13 residues. Original processing notes: For nucleated cells, counts were estimated from reference gene primer amplification. Clones were read by immunoSEQ multiplex PCR, and TCRdb kept only the in-frame ones, dropping some. The V and J calls and the clone size are those of that table, but D and trimming were determined from the DNA. Here the sample spans approximately 70,000 clones, about 80% being singletons. The chain is built from TRBV10-2 and TRBJ1-2, with TRBD1 matching over 7 bases. The sample was peripheral blood. This sequence was found in a woman aged 60-70 years with acute or convalescent COVID-19. The CDR3 here is CASSEDRAYGYTF. Here the CDR3 DNA reads TGCGCCAGCAGTGAGGACAGGGCCTATGGCTACACCTTC.